Listed below are T cell receptor beta chains from one sample, sequenced in a study of response to subunit inactivated influenza vaccine. TCRdb called the RT-PCR reads again in MiXCR, with one record for every CDR3 protein. The table lists 490,000 or so distinct CDR3 sequences, 6.5% to 8% of them singletons, with over 10% in the top ten. The sample in question was PBMCs from blood, obtained around 25 months after vaccination. The receptors were sampled from a man aged 50 to 69 who received an inactivated influenza vaccine. Each CDR3 is given with its conserved first and last residue. Each record gives: clone size, D gene, V gene, J gene, CDR3 protein, CDR3 DNA. The D gene is left open where the match is weak. The size of a clone is reported for some rows only, either as once, few or many, or as a class for expanded clones.

size: NA; D: NA; V: TRBV4-2; J: TRBJ2-5; CDR3: CASSQGSAAETQYF; DNA: TGTGCCAGCAGCCAAGGGTCGGCCGCGGAGACCCAGTACTTC
size: NA; D: TRBD1; V: TRBV28; J: TRBJ2-3; CDR3: CASSFRTGRTNTQYF; DNA: TGTGCCAGCAGTTTCCGGACAGGGCGGACCAATACGCAGTATTTT
size: NA; D: NA; V: TRBV29-1; J: TRBJ2-5; CDR3: CSVDGLEQETQYF; DNA: TGCAGCGTTGACGGTCTGGAACAAGAGACCCAGTACTTC
size: NA; D: NA; V: TRBV5-1; J: TRBJ2-7; CDR3: CASSATGTPYEQYF; DNA: TGCGCCAGCAGCGCCACCGGGACTCCCTACGAGCAGTACTTC
size: few; D: NA; V: TRBV20-1; J: TRBJ1-1; CDR3: CSVRGGGGVAEAFF; DNA: TGCAGTGTTAGAGGGGGGGGCGGAGTAGCTGAAGCTTTCTTT
size: NA; D: TRBD2; V: TRBV20-1; J: TRBJ2-1; CDR3: CSAPFRYSGNYNEQFF; DNA: TGCAGTGCTCCGTTCCGTTACAGCGGGAACTACAATGAGCAGTTCTTC
size: few; D: NA; V: TRBV7-9; J: TRBJ1-2; CDR3: CASSQTSGGYYYGYTF; DNA: TGTGCCAGCAGCCAAACCTCGGGGGGGTACTACTATGGCTACACCTTC
size: NA; D: TRBD2; V: TRBV19; J: TRBJ2-1; CDR3: CASSIGAGSGGSNEQFF; DNA: TGTGCCAGTAGTATAGGGGCGGGAAGCGGGGGATCCAATGAGCAGTTCTTC
size: many; D: NA; V: TRBV29-1; J: TRBJ1-1; CDR3: CSVERQKNTEAFF; DNA: TGCAGCGTTGAAAGACAGAAGAACACTGAAGCTTTCTTT
size: NA; D: NA; V: TRBV30; J: TRBJ1-3; CDR3: CAWSSTLGNTIYF; DNA: TGTGCCTGGAGTTCAACCCTTGGAAACACCATATATTTT
size: few; D: NA; V: TRBV6-1; J: TRBJ1-5; CDR3: CASGTRVYSNQPQHF; DNA: TGTGCCAGCGGGACGCGGGTTTATAGCAATCAGCCCCAGCATTTT
size: many; D: NA; V: TRBV29-1; J: TRBJ2-7; CDR3: CRPKFEVITFYEQYF; DNA: TGCAGACCCAAGTTTGAGGTTATCACGTTCTACGAGCAGTACTTC
size: NA; D: TRBD1; V: TRBV15; J: TRBJ2-1; CDR3: CATSRDGSGGLDEQFF; DNA: TGTGCCACCAGCAGAGATGGGTCAGGGGGCTTGGATGAGCAGTTCTTC
size: NA; D: NA; V: TRBV6-2/TRBV6-3; J: TRBJ2-3; CDR3: CASSYVRGRTDTQYF; DNA: TGTGCCAGCAGTTACGTCCGGGGTCGCACAGATACGCAGTATTTT
size: few; D: TRBD2; V: TRBV10-2; J: TRBJ2-2; CDR3: CASSESLGLGNTGELFF; DNA: TGCGCCAGCAGTGAGTCCCTAGGACTAGGGAACACCGGGGAGCTGTTTTTT
size: few; D: TRBD2; V: TRBV5-1; J: TRBJ2-1; CDR3: CASTLGTSGRSNEQFF; DNA: TGCGCCAGCACCCTGGGGACTAGCGGGAGGTCGAATGAGCAGTTCTTC
size: few; D: NA; V: TRBV20-1; J: TRBJ2-7; CDR3: CSARAGTPYEQYF; DNA: TGCAGTGCGCGAGCCGGGACGCCCTACGAGCAGTACTTC
size: many; D: NA; V: TRBV14; J: TRBJ2-7; CDR3: CASSQGASSYEQYF; DNA: TGTGCCAGCAGCCAAGGCGCCAGCTCCTACGAGCAGTACTTC
size: NA; D: NA; V: TRBV6-5; J: TRBJ1-3; CDR3: CASSYSGRVASGNTIYF; DNA: TGTGCCAGCAGTTACTCCGGGCGGGTTGCAAGTGGAAACACCATATATTTT
size: few; D: TRBD1; V: TRBV10-3; J: TRBJ2-5; CDR3: CAISEGTGQETQYF; DNA: TGTGCCATCAGTGAGGGGACAGGGCAAGAGACCCAGTACTTC
size: many; D: NA; V: TRBV10-3; J: TRBJ2-3; CDR3: CAIKEGGGADTQYF; DNA: TGTGCCATCAAAGAGGGCGGGGGCGCGGATACGCAGTATTTT
size: few; D: NA; V: TRBV4-3; J: TRBJ2-5; CDR3: CASSQWQGETQYF; DNA: TGCGCCAGCAGCCAATGGCAGGGAGAGACCCAGTACTTC
size: many; D: NA; V: TRBV27; J: TRBJ1-5; CDR3: CASSSQPVGNQPQHF; DNA: TGTGCCAGCAGTTCCCAGCCGGTTGGCAATCAGCCCCAGCATTTT
size: NA; D: NA; V: TRBV20-1; J: TRBJ1-2; CDR3: CSAEGGDYGYTF; DNA: TGCAGTGCAGAAGGGGGGGACTATGGCTACACCTTC
size: few; D: TRBD1; V: TRBV3-1; J: TRBJ1-1; CDR3: CASSSNRGRVGGTEAFF; DNA: TGTGCCAGCAGCTCTAACAGGGGGCGCGTAGGGGGCACTGAAGCTTTCTTT
size: few; D: NA; V: TRBV4-2; J: TRBJ1-4; CDR3: CASSQVGSGVNEKLFF; DNA: TGTGCCAGCAGCCAAGTAGGATCGGGGGTTAATGAAAAACTGTTTTTT
size: NA; D: NA; V: TRBV28; J: TRBJ1-6; CDR3: CASSTGGSYNSPLHF; DNA: TGTGCCAGCAGTACCGGGGGCTCCTATAATTCACCCCTCCACTTT